This T cell receptor (beta chain) was sequenced in a study of CD8 T cells in Susac syndrome. With random hexamers, roughly 0.45 to 1 ug RNA was reverse transcribed. Using its own MiXCR run on the immunoSEQ multiplex PCR reads, TCRdb lists one record per CDR3 protein. The table has 100,000 to 150,000 distinct CDR3 sequences, around 94% seen once; the top ten hold roughly 0.08%. The study used healthy donors as controls matched for age and sex. The germline CDR1 and CDR2 sequences are SEHNR and FQNEAQ (reference sequence). V lost 0 bases to trimming and J lost 4 bases, with 4 bases between them. The CDR3 is 13 residues long.

The sequence was obtained from a human donor in good health. V and J are TRBV7-9 and TRBJ2-1; no reliable D call. The sample comprised CD4+ T cells from PBMCs. CDR3 bases: TGTGCCAGCAGCTTAGCGACATACAATGAGCAGTTCTTC. Translation: CASSLATYNEQFF.